This TCR beta chain originates from a study of graft-versus-host responses after intestinal transplantation. This table comes from immunoSEQ multiplex PCR, and its TCRdb copy is limited to in-frame clones, with some not included. The data hold over 100,000 clones, with just over 90% observed a single time. Trimming cost V 5 bases and J 5 bases, with 12 bases left between them. Germline CDR1 LNHDA, CDR2 SQIVND (reference sequence). This CDR3 region has 13 residues. With respect to this clone: Its antigen is still unknown.

The sequence came from a human donor who was the organ donor for an intestinal transplant. Sequencing was performed on unstimulated CD4+ T cells sorted from spleen or lymph node cells, taken before transplant. The chain uses TRBV19 and TRBJ1-2, with TRBD1 as a possible D gene (5 bases). The CDR3 sequence is CASSSREGYGYTF. The CDR3 DNA reads TGTGCCAGTAGTTCCAGGGAGGGGTATGGCTACACCTTC.